The present entry profiles one TCR beta chain with its context. This sample was taken from a study of metastatic and nonmetastatic thyroid tumors. MiXCR re-clonotyped the PCR reads for TCRdb. The sample includes 60,000 or so clones, 25% to 30% seen only once; the top ten take roughly 15%. Until they underwent thyroid surgery, no patient had received any treatment. Germline V gene data show CDR1 as KGHDR and CDR2 as SFDVKD. V lost 4 bases and J 2 bases, leaving 11 bases between the germline ends. CDR3 length: 14 amino acids. The clonotype originates from a female donor with papillary thyroid cancer or a benign thyroid nodule (not recorded which). Some clones in this sample may be carry-over from other donors' samples. Source material: blood. The rearrangement uses TRBV24-1 and TRBJ2-7; possible D gene TRBD1, 5 bases. Here the CDR3 reads CATSEVDSPYEQYF. The CDR3 DNA sequence: TGTGCCACCAGTGAAGTCGACAGCCCCTACGAGCAGTACTTC.